Presented here are 30 T cell receptor beta chains from one specimen sequenced in a study of early T cells in non-severe SARS-CoV-2 infection. TCRdb processed the 5' RACE reads anew with MiXCR; each CDR3 protein has one entry. In the table there are about 64,000 distinct CDR3 sequences, 20% of which are singletons. The sequencing here drew on whole blood, taken at baseline. These receptor sequences come from an adult who was a healthcare worker with PCR-confirmed SARS-CoV-2 infection or an uninfected control (not recorded which).

J is TRBJ1-5 and V is TRBV18; D is undetermined. The V gene lost 3 bases and the J gene lost 10 bases, with 13 bases spanning the gap. The germline gives CDR1 KGHSH, CDR2 LQKENI. CDR3 size: 13 residues. CDR3 in amino acids: CASSPSATGPQHF. CDR3 sequence (DNA): TGTGCCAGCTCACCCTCCGCGACGGGCCCCCAGCATTTT.

In this sample, this clonotype turned up a few times. The V call is TRBV12-3 or TRBV12-4, the J call TRBJ1-2; a possible D gene is TRBD1 (5 bases). Trimming removed 3 bases from V and 2 bases from J, with 7 bases in between. CDR3 size: 13 residues. CDR3 region: CASSFRTNYGYTF. The CDR3, as DNA: TGTGCCAGCAGTTTCAGGACAAACTATGGCTACACCTTC.

This clonotype was seen a few times. The chain links TRBV18 to TRBJ1-5, with TRBD1 matching over 9 bases. Trimming took 6 bases from V and 1 from J; bases not matched to a gene: 4. The CDR3 consists of 15 residues. Germline CDR1 is KGHSH and CDR2 is LQKENI. The CDR3 loop is CASSLQGASNQPQHF. The CDR3 DNA reads as TGTGCCAGCTCCCTACAGGGGGCAAGCAATCAGCCCCAGCATTTT. Variable domain in full (rest from reference TRBV18 and TRBJ1-5): NAGVMQNPRHLVRRRGQEARLRCSPMKGHSHVYWYRQLPEEGLKFMVYLQKENIIDESGMPKERFSAEFPKEGPSILRIQQVVRGDSAAYFCASSLQGASNQPQHFGDGTRLSIL.

The rearrangement uses TRBV11-2 and TRBJ2-1; possibly TRBD1 for D (6 bases). CDR3 length: 16 residues. Germline-derived CDR1 and CDR2 are SGHAT and FQNNGV. V lost 0 bases, J lost 2 bases, and 11 bases lay in between. The CDR3 here is CASSLEKTGTYNEQFF. CDR3 coding DNA: TGTGCCAGCAGCTTAGAAAAGACAGGTACCTACAATGAGCAGTTCTTC.

This clonotype was observed at least ten times. This chain joins TRBV6-1 and TRBJ1-5; D call uncertain. Deletions cut 4 bases from V and 3 bases from J, with 13 bases between. The CDR3 loop spans 15 amino acids. In germline, CDR1 is MNHNS, CDR2 SASEGT. CDR3: CASSGYGVDNQPQHF. For the CDR3, the DNA is TGTGCCAGCAGTGGGTATGGGGTGGACAATCAGCCCCAGCATTTT.

This clonotype was picked up a small number of times. V gene TRBV5-1 combines with J gene TRBJ2-2; D call uncertain. The germline V and J ends were trimmed by 0 bases and 3 bases, with 6 bases remaining between them. CDR3 length equals 14 residues. Germline CDR1 reads SGHRS; CDR2 reads YFSETQ. The CDR3 DNA is TGCGCCAGCAGCTTGGGTTGGGACACCGGGGAGCTGTTTTTT. Encoded protein: CASSLGWDTGELFF.

This clonotype has only a few counts. This chain connects TRBV27 to TRBJ2-1; D remains ambiguous. Germline V CDR1 and CDR2: MNHEY, SMNVEV (reference sequence). With 3 bases removed from V and 5 bases from J, the gap between germline ends came to 8 bases. This CDR3 has 13 amino acids. The CDR3 loop is CASSFGPDNEQFF. As DNA, the CDR3 is TGTGCCAGCAGTTTCGGACCAGACAATGAGCAGTTCTTC.

The chain employs TRBV6-1 and TRBJ2-7; D might be TRBD2 (5 bases). CDR3 size: 12 residues. Germline V gene sequence: CDR1 MNHNS, CDR2 SASEGT. V lost 5 bases and J 3 bases, leaving 8 bases between the germline ends. CDR3 in DNA: TGTGCCAGCAGTCCCACTAGCTACGAGCAGTACTTC. Its protein is CASSPTSYEQYF.

For the CDR3, the DNA is TGTGCCAGCAGCGTTAGTGAAGCTGGGGCCAACGTCCTGACTTTC. This codes for CASSVSEAGANVLTF. V usage is TRBV9 and J usage is TRBJ2-6; D is ambiguous. CDR1 and CDR2 from the germline V gene are SGDLS and YYNGEE. The CDR3 is 15 amino acids. Trimming shortened V by 2 bases and J by 2 bases, and 8 bases separated the two germline ends.

This sequence joins TRBV7-9 and TRBJ2-2, with 9 bases that match TRBD1. V trimming: 5 bases; J trimming: 2 bases; junction bases outside the gene matches: 9. Germline loops: CDR1 SEHNR, CDR2 FQNEAQ (reference sequence). CDR3 size: 17 residues. DNA of the CDR3: TGTGCCAGCAGCACCCGAAACAGGGGGCGCAACACCGGGGAGCTGTTTTTT. This translates into CASSTRNRGRNTGELFF. Drawing the rest from reference TRBV7-9 and TRBJ2-2, the complete variable domain is DTGVSQNPRHKITKRGQNVTFRCDPISEHNRLYWYRQTLGQGPEFLTYFQNEAQLEKSRLLSDRFSAERPKGSFSTLEIQRTEQGDSAMYLCASSTRNRGRNTGELFFGEGSRLTVL.

V is TRBV4-1 and J is TRBJ1-6; no clear D gene. The ends were cut back, 1 base at V and 4 bases at J, with 8 bases in the middle. In germline, CDR1 is MGHRA, CDR2 YSYEKL. The CDR3 runs to 15 residues. The DNA for the CDR3 is TGCGCCAGCAGCCAAGCCAGTGGTTATAATTCACCCCTCCACTTT. It encodes CASSQASGYNSPLHF.

V gene TRBV12-3 or TRBV12-4 combines with J gene TRBJ2-5, with D uncertain. V was cut by 8 bases and J by 5 bases, with 15 bases left in between. This CDR3 contains 13 residues. CDR3 region: CASCLGEAETQYF. The CDR3 nucleotides read TGTGCCAGCTGCCTTGGGGAAGCGGAGACCCAGTACTTC.

The chain is built from TRBV4-1 and TRBJ2-1, with TRBD2 identical over 8 bases. Germline loops: CDR1 MGHRA, CDR2 YSYEKL. Germline trimming cut 3 bases from V and 8 bases from J; bases unmatched to any gene: 12. CDR3 length: 16 residues. The CDR3 DNA follows: TGCGCCAGCAGCCAGATTTTTCTGGGACTAGAAGATGAGCAGTTCTTC. It is translated as CASSQIFLGLEDEQFF.

V usage is TRBV18 and J usage is TRBJ2-7; D not certain. V was pared by 4 bases and J by 6 bases, with 16 bases between. The length of the CDR3 is 14 residues. Germline CDR1 and CDR2: KGHSH and LQKENI. CDR3: CASSLLLSSPEQYF. The CDR3 nucleotides read TGTGCCAGCTCACTCCTCCTCAGTTCCCCCGAGCAGTACTTC.

The rearrangement uses TRBV3-1 and TRBJ1-2; TRBD1 matches at 8 bases. Germline V gene lookup returns CDR1 LGHDT and CDR2 YNNKEL (reference sequence). V was pared by 6 bases and J by 8 bases, with 5 bases of the junction left unmatched. CDR3 size: 12 residues. The CDR3 reads CASRSGGKGYTF. For the CDR3, the DNA is TGTGCCAGCAGGTCAGGGGGCAAGGGCTACACCTTC.

The chain employs TRBV6-5 and TRBJ1-2; 7 bases agree with TRBD1. CDR3 length: 13 residues. Trimming cost V 2 bases and J 6 bases; bases outside gene matches: 3. Germline loops: CDR1 MNHEY, CDR2 SVGAGI. The CDR3 DNA reads TGTGCCAGCAGTTACGGGACAGCGGATGGCTACACCTTC. Translating it yields CASSYGTADGYTF.

The chain couples TRBV2 to TRBJ2-3, with D unresolved. The CDR3 sequence is 12 residues long. The germline V and J ends were trimmed by 2 bases and 5 bases, with 5 bases remaining between them. Germline V gene data show CDR1 as SNHLY and CDR2 as FYNNEI. The CDR3 bases are TGTGCCAGCAGTGAAATAGAAGATACGCAGTATTTT. Residues: CASSEIEDTQYF.

This clonotype was seen ten or more times. The rearrangement uses TRBV16 and TRBJ1-2; a possible D gene is TRBD1 (5 bases). The length of the CDR3 is 15 residues. CDR1 and CDR2 from the germline V gene are KGHSY and FQNENV. V gave up 4 bases and J gave up 2 bases, with 14 bases separating them. The CDR3 reads CASSLPDRANYGYTF. For the CDR3, the DNA is TGTGCCAGCAGCCTACCCGACAGAGCCAACTATGGCTACACCTTC.

This clonotype was counted many times. V and J are TRBV6-6 and TRBJ2-6, with D possibly being TRBD2 (6 bases). The CDR3 has 19 amino acids. V gave up 6 bases and J gave up 0 bases, with 21 bases separating them. CDR1 and CDR2 from the germline V gene are MNHNY and SVGAGI (reference sequence). The CDR3 here is CASSLTAGPMDSGANVLTF. The CDR3 DNA follows: TGTGCCAGCAGCCTTACTGCGGGACCCATGGACTCTGGGGCCAACGTCCTGACTTTC.

This sequence joins TRBV18 and TRBJ2-7; the match to TRBD1 covers 11 bases. Germline CDR1 reads KGHSH; CDR2 reads LQKENI. With 5 bases clipped from V and 0 bases from J, the junction kept 0 bases outside the gene matches. The CDR3 spans 14 residues. The CDR3 sequence is CASSGQGASYEQYF. The CDR3, as DNA: TGTGCCAGCTCAGGACAGGGGGCCTCCTACGAGCAGTACTTC.

This clonotype was counted a few times. The chain uses TRBV12-3 or TRBV12-4 and TRBJ2-7; 9 nucleotides agree with TRBD2. Trimming at V came to 5 bases and at J to 6 bases, leaving 8 bases not matched to a gene. The CDR3 sequence is 14 residues long. The CDR3 sequence is CASSRVAGVIEQYF. The CDR3, as DNA: TGTGCCAGCAGTCGAGTAGCGGGGGTAATCGAGCAGTACTTC.

The chain has TRBV7-2 and TRBJ2-3; TRBD2 aligns across 7 bases. There are 17 residues in the CDR3. V lost 2 bases, J lost 6 bases, and 14 bases stayed unmatched. Germline CDR1 is SGHTA and CDR2 is FQGNSA. This CDR3 reads CASSLLETSRVGDTQYF. CDR3 nucleotide sequence: TGTGCCAGCAGCTTACTCGAGACTAGCCGCGTGGGGGATACGCAGTATTTT.

This clonotype was counted between two and nine times. The chain carries TRBV7-9 and TRBJ2-1; the match to TRBD1 covers 7 bases. The CDR3 is 13 amino acids. CDR1 and CDR2 (germline): SEHNR, FQNEAQ (reference sequence). Losses at the gene ends were 2 bases for V and 8 bases for J; bases not matched to a gene: 3. The CDR3 region is CASSLSTGDEQFF. The CDR3 region has the DNA TGTGCCAGCAGCTTATCCACAGGGGATGAGCAGTTCTTC.

In this sample, this clonotype turned up a few times. This chain connects TRBV30 to TRBJ2-3, with TRBD2 identical over 10 bases. The CDR3 runs 12 residues. V shed 2 bases, J shed 11 bases, and the junction held 4 bases outside the gene matches. Germline V gene data show CDR1 as GTSNPN and CDR2 as SVGIG (reference sequence). The CDR3 sequence: CAWSSSGGGQYF. The CDR3 DNA sequence: TGTGCCTGGAGTTCTAGCGGGGGCGGGCAGTATTTT.

This clonotype has more than one count but fewer than ten. As DNA, the CDR3 is TGCGCCAGCAGCGGACAGGCGAACACTGAAGCTTTCTTT. Protein: CASSGQANTEAFF. The chain is built from TRBV5-1 and TRBJ1-1, with 7 bases lining up with TRBD1. This CDR3 comprises 13 residues. V lost 4 bases to trimming and J lost 1 base; unmatched junction nucleotides: 1. CDR1 is SGHRS, CDR2 YFSETQ, per germline.

This rearrangement joins TRBV6-2 or TRBV6-3 to TRBJ1-6; 7 positions match TRBD1. Per the germline V gene, CDR1 is MNHEY and CDR2 is SVGEGT. The CDR3 has 13 residues. V was clipped by 8 bases and J by 5 bases; unmatched bases: 3. The CDR3 DNA sequence: TGTGCCAGCCAAGACAGGGATAATTCACCCCTCCACTTT. It codes for CASQDRDNSPLHF.

This chain joins TRBV12-3 or TRBV12-4 and TRBJ1-1; D not resolved. This CDR3 spans 10 amino acids. V lost 7 bases, J lost 8 bases, and 8 bases lay in between. The CDR3 is CASTAREAFF. The CDR3 DNA follows: TGTGCCAGCACCGCCCGGGAAGCTTTCTTT.

The chain has TRBV11-2 and TRBJ2-2; the D is unclear. The V gene lost 5 bases and the J gene lost 1 base, with 8 bases spanning the gap. The CDR3 is made up of 14 amino acids. CDR1 and CDR2 (germline): SGHAT, FQNNGV. CDR3 region: CASSPARNTGELFF. The CDR3 DNA sequence: TGTGCCAGCAGCCCTGCACGGAACACCGGGGAGCTGTTTTTT.

This chain links TRBV10-2 with TRBJ1-1, with TRBD1 identical over 8 bases. Unmatched junction bases numbered 7, after V lost 11 bases and J lost 2 bases. The CDR3 totals 13 residues. From germline, CDR1 is WSHSY and CDR2 SAAADI. For the CDR3, the DNA is TGCGCCGGTCGGGGGACAGGCAACACTGAAGCTTTCTTT. Translated, it gives CAGRGTGNTEAFF.

This clonotype turned up a few times. The V call is TRBV7-9, the J call TRBJ1-4; 8 nucleotides agree with TRBD1. The CDR3 spans 13 residues. The germline V gene has CDR1 SEHNR and CDR2 FQNEAQ (reference sequence). The junction had 3 bases not matched to a gene; V was cut back by 5 bases and J by 7 bases. Here the CDR3 DNA reads TGTGCCAGCAGCCCGACAGGGGTTGAAAAACTGTTTTTT. This codes for CASSPTGVEKLFF.